Following are 25 T cell receptor beta chains from one sample sequenced in a study of blood T cell repertoires in COVID-19. Measured with immunoSEQ multiplex PCR; TCRdb has only the in-frame clones, and not every one. This sample has some 150,000 clones, with around nine tenths found just once. Source material: peripheral blood. These receptors came from a woman between 50 and 59 years old with active or convalescent COVID-19.

This chain connects TRBV27 to TRBJ2-1; 7 bases line up with TRBD1. Germline CDR1 reads MNHEY; CDR2 reads SMNVEV (reference sequence). This CDR3 contains 15 residues. The V gene end was trimmed by 7 bases and the J gene end by 3 bases; junction bases not matched to a gene: 9. In nucleotides, the CDR3 is TGTGCCAGCAAGTCAGACAGGGACAACTACAATGAGCAGTTCTTC. Amino acids: CASKSDRDNYNEQFF.

This chain connects TRBV9 to TRBJ2-5; D may be TRBD2 (7 bases). The CDR3 sequence is 15 residues long. The germline V gene encodes CDR1 SGDLS and CDR2 YYNGEE. V was pared by 0 bases and J by 3 bases, with 12 bases between. CDR3 nucleotides: TGTGCCAGCAGCGTAGACGGGGGGCGCGAAGAGACCCAGTACTTC. This translates into CASSVDGGREETQYF.

This chain connects TRBV12-3 or TRBV12-4 to TRBJ2-7, with D hard to call. The CDR3 consists of 13 residues. V was pared by 4 bases and J by 3 bases, with 10 bases between. The CDR3 DNA is TGTGCCAGCAGTTCCCCGAACAGCTACGAGCAGTACTTC. Protein sequence: CASSSPNSYEQYF.

This rearrangement joins TRBV10-2 to TRBJ2-7, with 8 bases lining up with TRBD2. Trimming cost V 3 bases and J 3 bases; bases outside gene matches: 7. The germline gives CDR1 WSHSY, CDR2 SAAADI. The CDR3 has 15 residues. The DNA of the CDR3 is TGCGCCAGCAGTGATTGGGCGGGGGGATTCTACGAGCAGTACTTC. This translates into CASSDWAGGFYEQYF.

This clone was observed a single time. The chain combines TRBV6-5 with TRBJ2-3, with 9 bases fitting TRBD2. Germline V gives CDR1 MNHEY, CDR2 SVGAGI. V shed 0 bases, J shed 3 bases, and the junction held 4 bases outside the gene matches. This CDR3 spans 16 amino acids. The CDR3 is CASSYSVAGATDTQYF. CDR3 sequence (DNA): TGTGCCAGCAGTTACTCAGTAGCGGGGGCTACAGATACGCAGTATTTT.

The chain uses TRBV5-6 and TRBJ2-6, with 8 bases lining up with TRBD2. The V and J ends lost 4 bases and 2 bases, in that order; junction bases with no gene match: 2. This CDR3 contains 15 residues. The germline gives CDR1 SGHDT, CDR2 YYEEEE. The CDR3 here is CASSRGGTGANVLTF. DNA of the CDR3: TGTGCCAGCAGCCGCGGGGGGACTGGGGCCAACGTCCTGACTTTC. Full variable domain (remainder filled in from reference TRBV5-6 and TRBJ2-6): DAGVTQSPTHLIKTRGQQVTLRCSPKSGHDTVSWYQQALGQGPQFIFQYYEEEERQRGNFPDRFSGHQFPNYSSELNVNALLLGDSALYLCASSRGGTGANVLTFGAGSRLTVL.

The V and J genes are TRBV19 and TRBJ2-7; no clear D gene. Trimming cost V 5 bases and J 1 base, with 9 bases left between them. The CDR3 consists of 13 residues. Germline assignment: CDR1 LNHDA and CDR2 SQIVND (reference sequence). CDR3 nucleotides: TGTGCCAGTAGTCGTCCAGGTTCCTACGAGCAGTACTTC. Its translation is CASSRPGSYEQYF.

The table lists this clone with a count of one. The chain carries TRBV5-1 and TRBJ2-2; 8 nucleotides align to TRBD2. The CDR3 is 16 residues long. V shed 3 bases, J shed 5 bases, and the junction held 9 bases outside the gene matches. Germline V lookup: CDR1 SGHRS, CDR2 YFSETQ. CDR3 in amino acids: CASSSLGTSDTGELFF. The DNA of the CDR3 is TGCGCCAGCAGCTCCCTTGGGACTAGTGATACCGGGGAGCTGTTTTTT.

The V call is TRBV5-1, the J call TRBJ1-2; D is ambiguous. There are 12 residues in the CDR3. Trimming shortened V by 0 bases and J by 14 bases, and 14 bases separated the two germline ends. Germline loops: CDR1 SGHRS, CDR2 YFSETQ. CDR3 nucleotide sequence: TGCGCCAGCAGCTTGGCCAGGCAAGAGCCGACCTTC. The encoded protein is CASSLARQEPTF.

V usage is TRBV19 and J usage is TRBJ2-6; 7 bases are shared with TRBD1. The junction had 8 bases not matched to a gene; V was cut back by 6 bases and J by 0 bases. The CDR3 sequence is 17 residues long. Germline V gene lookup returns CDR1 LNHDA and CDR2 SQIVND (reference sequence). CDR3 DNA sequence: TGTGCCAGTAGACCCGACAGGGATATCTCTGGGGCCAACGTCCTGACTTTC. It is translated as CASRPDRDISGANVLTF. Full variable domain (outside the CDR3, taken from reference TRBV19 and TRBJ2-6): DGGITQSPKYLFRKEGQNVTLSCEQNLNHDAMYWYRQDPGQGLRLIYYSQIVNDFQKGDIAEGYSVSREKKESFPLTVTSAQKNPTAFYLCASRPDRDISGANVLTFGAGSRLTVL.

CDR3 bases: TGTGCCAGCAGTCTAGGTGTCCAACAGCCCCAGCATTTT. Protein product: CASSLGVQQPQHF. This chain joins TRBV7-9 and TRBJ1-5; D uncertain. Germline V gene sequence: CDR1 SEHNR, CDR2 FQNEAQ (reference sequence). The CDR3 sequence is 13 residues long. Between the trimmed V and J ends, which lost 6 bases and 7 bases, there was a span of 13 bases.

This rearrangement joins TRBV6-5 to TRBJ2-7; D gene unclear. The CDR3 is 14 residues long. V lost 8 bases and J 1 base, leaving 15 bases between the germline ends. Germline values: CDR1 MNHEY, CDR2 SVGAGI. The CDR3 coding sequence is TGTGCCAGCCTTCAAGTATTACTTTCCTACGAGCAGTACTTC. This encodes CASLQVLLSYEQYF.

The chain carries TRBV7-2 and TRBJ1-2; D may be TRBD1 (6 bases). V gave up 4 bases and J gave up 7 bases, with 13 bases separating them. This CDR3 is built from 13 residues. Germline CDR1 is SGHTA and CDR2 is FQGNSA. The CDR3 reads CASSSRGRGGYTF. The CDR3 nucleotides are TGTGCCAGCAGCTCCAGGGGTCGGGGTGGCTACACCTTC. The whole variable domain, filled in from reference TRBV7-2 and TRBJ1-2, reads GAGVSQSPSNKVTEKGKDVELRCDPISGHTALYWYRQSLGQGLEFLIYFQGNSAPDKSGLPSDRFSAERTGGSVSTLTIQRTQQEDSAVYLCASSSRGRGGYTFGSGTRLTVV.

This chain joins TRBV6-1 and TRBJ2-1, with D perhaps TRBD2 (6 bases). The V gene lost 3 bases and the J gene lost 4 bases, with 13 bases spanning the gap. The length of the CDR3 is 15 residues. Germline V gene sequence: CDR1 MNHNS, CDR2 SASEGT. The CDR3 DNA is TGTGCCAGCAGTGAGGGTGGGACTTTATACAATGAGCAGTTCTTC. Its translation: CASSEGGTLYNEQFF.

The chain combines TRBV5-1 with TRBJ2-1; D is perhaps TRBD1 (8 bases). CDR1 and CDR2 from the germline V gene are SGHRS and YFSETQ. V lost 4 bases and J lost 4, with 15 bases in between. The CDR3 is made up of 15 amino acids. The CDR3 DNA reads TGCGCCAGCAGCCTAGAACAGGGGGGGTACAATGAGCAGTTCTTC. Translated, it gives CASSLEQGGYNEQFF.

The rearrangement links TRBV7-2 to TRBJ2-1; 11 bases fit TRBD2. CDR3 length: 16 amino acids. Germline V lookup: CDR1 SGHTA, CDR2 FQGNSA. With V trimmed by 4 bases and J by 5 bases, 7 bases remained unmatched. CDR3 nucleotides: TGTGCCAGCAGCTCCTATGCTAGCGGGAGGAACAATGAGCAGTTCTTC. Translation gives CASSSYASGRNNEQFF. Full variable domain (rest looked up from reference TRBV7-2 and TRBJ2-1): GAGVSQSPSNKVTEKGKDVELRCDPISGHTALYWYRQSLGQGLEFLIYFQGNSAPDKSGLPSDRFSAERTGGSVSTLTIQRTQQEDSAVYLCASSSYASGRNNEQFFGPGTRLTVL.

The rearrangement uses TRBV4-3 and TRBJ2-7; TRBD2 is a possible D gene (6 bases). The V gene's germline CDR1 is LGHNA and CDR2 YSLEER. Trimming pared 0 bases from V and 5 bases from J, leaving 17 bases between. This CDR3 is built from 16 residues. The CDR3, as DNA: TGCGCCAGCAGCCAAGAGCCTGGCGGGGACTGGGACGAGCAGTACTTC. This encodes CASSQEPGGDWDEQYF.

This clone has just a few counts. The chain links TRBV4-1 to TRBJ1-6; 9 positions agree with TRBD1. In germline, CDR1 is MGHRA, CDR2 YSYEKL. V was clipped by 0 bases and J by 9 bases; unmatched bases: 6. CDR3 length equals 16 residues. The CDR3 region has the DNA TGCGCCAGCAGCCAAGAGGCTACAGGGGGCCCTTCACCCCTCCACTTT. Its translation: CASSQEATGGPSPLHF.

The V gene is TRBV15, the J gene TRBJ2-5; D is uncertain. This CDR3 contains 13 residues. Germline V gene lookup returns CDR1 LNHNV and CDR2 YYDKDF (reference sequence). The V and J ends lost 1 base and 4 bases respectively, with 7 bases between them. In nucleotides, the CDR3 is TGTGCCACCAGCAGAGTGTCGGGAGAGACCCAGTACTTC. Encoded protein: CATSRVSGETQYF. Based on the CDR3 plus reference TRBV15 and TRBJ2-5, the full variable domain is DAMVIQNPRYQVTQFGKPVTLSCSQTLNHNVMYWYQQKSSQAPKLLFHYYDKDFNNEADTPDNFQSRRPNTSFCFLDIRSPGLGDTAMYLCATSRVSGETQYFGPGTRLLVL.

This clone was counted once. V gene TRBV24-1 combines with J gene TRBJ2-6; the D is unclear. The CDR3 covers 13 residues. Germline assignment: CDR1 KGHDR and CDR2 SFDVKD. V was pared by 3 bases and J by 8 bases, with 7 bases between. CDR3 sequence (DNA): TGTGCCACCAGTGATGCCGGGTCCAACGTCCTGACTTTC. Its translation: CATSDAGSNVLTF.

The chain carries TRBV5-6 and TRBJ1-5; the D gene is possibly TRBD1 (5 bases). The CDR3 totals 19 residues. Germline V gene lookup returns CDR1 SGHDT and CDR2 YYEEEE. Trimming took off 4 bases at V and 2 bases at J, with 25 bases between the two ends. The CDR3 nucleotides are TGTGCCAGCAGCCCCGGGGGAAGCGGTTCTCGCTATGGCAATCAGCCCCAGCATTTT. Translated: CASSPGGSGSRYGNQPQHF.

The chain uses TRBV10-3 and TRBJ2-3; 7 positions agree with TRBD2. The CDR3 covers 16 residues. The ends lost 4 bases at V and 2 bases at J; junction bases unmatched: 9. Germline CDR1 ENHRY, CDR2 SYGVKD. CDR3 sequence reads: CAISGKPGTNTDTQYF. The CDR3 region has the DNA TGTGCCATCAGTGGGAAACCCGGGACTAACACAGATACGCAGTATTTT.

This clone was observed a single time. The gene calls are TRBV5-4 and TRBJ1-2; no clear D gene. The CDR3 covers 14 residues. Trimming took off 2 bases at V and 2 bases at J, with 10 bases between the two ends. Germline-derived CDR1 and CDR2 are SGHNT and YYREEE (reference sequence). The CDR3 is CASSFGGINYGYTF. The CDR3 coding sequence is TGTGCCAGCAGCTTCGGCGGGATAAACTATGGCTACACCTTC.

The V gene is TRBV7-8, the J gene TRBJ1-2, with D uncertain. Germline CDR1 and CDR2: SGHVS and FQNEAQ. The CDR3 contains 13 residues. Trimming left V 1 base short and J 4 bases short, with 7 bases between. In nucleotides, the CDR3 is TGTGCCAGCAGCTTAGGACAAACCTATGGCTACACCTTC. This gives the protein CASSLGQTYGYTF. The complete variable domain, with remaining parts taken from reference TRBV7-8 and TRBJ1-2, reads GAGVSQSPRYKVAKRGQDVALRCDPISGHVSLFWYQQALGQGPEFLTYFQNEAQLDKSGLPSDRFFAERPEGSVSTLKIQRTQQEDSAVYLCASSLGQTYGYTFGSGTRLTVV.

The V call is TRBV28, the J call TRBJ2-7; the D gene is possibly TRBD2 (6 bases). The germline gives CDR1 MDHEN, CDR2 SYDVKM. The CDR3 consists of 16 residues. V was trimmed by 5 bases and J by 0 bases, leaving 17 bases between them. CDR3: CASSVINRDFSYEQYF. Here the CDR3 DNA reads TGTGCCAGCAGTGTAATAAACCGGGACTTCTCCTACGAGCAGTACTTC.